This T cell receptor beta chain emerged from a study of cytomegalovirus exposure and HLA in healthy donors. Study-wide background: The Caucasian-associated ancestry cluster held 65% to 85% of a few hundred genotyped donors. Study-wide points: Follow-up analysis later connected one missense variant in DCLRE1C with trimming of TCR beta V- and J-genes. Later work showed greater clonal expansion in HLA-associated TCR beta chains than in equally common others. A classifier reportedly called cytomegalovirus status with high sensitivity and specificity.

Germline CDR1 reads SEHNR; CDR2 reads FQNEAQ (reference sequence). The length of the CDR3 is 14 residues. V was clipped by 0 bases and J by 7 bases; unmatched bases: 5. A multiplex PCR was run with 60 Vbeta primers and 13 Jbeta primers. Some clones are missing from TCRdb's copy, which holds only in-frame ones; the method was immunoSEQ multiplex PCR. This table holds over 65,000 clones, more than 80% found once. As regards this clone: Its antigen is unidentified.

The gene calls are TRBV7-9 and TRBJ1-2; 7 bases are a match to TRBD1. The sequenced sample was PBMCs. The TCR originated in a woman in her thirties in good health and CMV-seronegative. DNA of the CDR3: TGTGCCAGCAGCTTAGCGGACAGGTTCGGTGGCTACACCTTC. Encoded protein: CASSLADRFGGYTF.